The clone carrying this TCR beta chain was counted at least ten times. Its antigen remains unidentified. The record originates from a study of neurological immune-mediated disorders. General observations from the study: CDR3 amino acid sequences of expanded clones were not shared across subjects, a result suggesting private repertoires in all groups. Phylogenetic grouping assigned the repertoires of 18 of 34 multiple sclerosis patients to a single cluster of related CDR3 sequences. This cluster may be a repertoire-level signature.

The unsorted libraries were produced from 2 million PBMCs held at -80 C. A 10-nucleotide random UMI tagged transcripts in template-switch 5'RACE cDNA synthesis. TCRdb independently ran MiXCR on the 5' RACE reads; one entry per CDR3 protein. The table records 90,000 to 100,000 distinct CDR3 sequences, around 3.3% of them present only once. The CDR3 is made up of 16 amino acids. V lost 5 bases to trimming and J lost 0 bases; unmatched junction nucleotides: 8. Sequences were obtained from PBMCs. V and J are TRBV12-3 or TRBV12-4 and TRBJ2-3, with 7 bases that match TRBD2. The receptor was derived from a woman aged 18-29 years with multiple sclerosis. CDR3 amino acids: CASSPGLGASTDTQYF. In DNA, the CDR3 is TGTGCCAGCAGTCCTGGACTAGGCGCTAGCACAGATACGCAGTATTTT.